These 2 T cell receptor beta chains were sequenced from one sample in a study of T-cell reconstitution after alpha-beta-depleted transplantation in children. Unique molecular identifiers were incorporated when the TCRbeta library was constructed. A single record per CDR3 protein comes from TCRdb applying MiXCR to the PCR reads. The sample shows 250,000 to 300,000 distinct CDR3 sequences, about a tenth of them seen only once. The input for sequencing was PBMCs, taken before TCRalphabeta/CD19-depleted stem cell transplant. All receptors come from a boy under two years old with acute myeloid leukemia, due to receive a stem cell transplant.

This clonotype was seen ten or more times. V usage is TRBV10-3 and J usage is TRBJ2-5; 7 positions agree with TRBD1. CDR3 length: 14 amino acids. Germline CDR1 is ENHRY and CDR2 is SYGVKD. The junction had 6 bases not matched to a gene; V was cut back by 5 bases and J by 3 bases. The CDR3 loop reads CAISLTGKEETQYF. In DNA, the CDR3 is TGTGCCATCAGTTTGACAGGGAAGGAAGAGACCCAGTACTTC.

This clonotype was found many times. J is TRBJ2-3 and V is TRBV12-3 or TRBV12-4; D might be TRBD1 (5 bases). CDR3 length: 17 residues. Trimming shortened V by 3 bases and J by 0 bases, and 16 bases separated the two germline ends. The CDR3 sequence is CASSFSRASTSTDTQYF. The CDR3, as DNA: TGTGCCAGCAGTTTCTCCAGGGCTTCTACTAGCACAGATACGCAGTATTTT.